The 7 T cell receptor beta chains reported below all come from one sample, sequenced in a study of T cells expressing NK-cell markers. No DNA is given; TCRdb re-called the 5' RACE reads and lists each CDR3 protein once. Here the sample table reports under 600,000 distinct CDR3 sequences. Material: blood T cells: a sorted CD56 or NKG2C T cell subset, CD4+ or CD8+ T cells, or bulk PBMC T cells (not recorded which). These receptors were taken from a woman aged 45-60 years in good health.

CDR3 region: CASSRGRALNTEAFF. The J gene is TRBJ1-1, the V gene TRBV6-2 or TRBV6-3. The CDR3 spans 15 residues. The germline V gene has CDR1 MNHEY and CDR2 SVGEGT.

This chain connects TRBV4-1 to TRBJ2-5. The CDR3 covers 14 residues. CDR1 MGHRA and CDR2 YSYEKL come from the germline V gene. The CDR3 reads CASSQGFPHPTQYF.

The chain links TRBV4-2 to TRBJ2-4. In germline, CDR1 is LGHNA, CDR2 YNFKEQ. The CDR3 has 14 residues. The CDR3 here is CASSQPLAKNIQYF.

The chain employs TRBV20-1 and TRBJ2-5; TCRdb calls TRBD2, which cannot be checked without DNA. CDR3 size: 15 residues. Germline CDR1 reads DFQATT; CDR2 reads SNEGSKA (reference sequence). Here the CDR3 reads CSARDLRRGEETQYF.

The chain recombines TRBV5-4 with TRBJ2-5; TCRdb's D call, TRBD2, is unchecked because there is no DNA. Germline CDR1 reads SGHNT; CDR2 reads YYREEE (reference sequence). CDR3 length equals 15 residues. The CDR3: CASSGTSGEPLTQYF.

This sequence joins TRBV3-1 and TRBJ1-4. Germline V lookup: CDR1 LGHDT, CDR2 YNNKEL (reference sequence). The CDR3 runs to 14 residues. The CDR3 protein is CASSQGSANEKLFF.

J is TRBJ2-7 and V is TRBV29-1. Germline assignment: CDR1 SQVTM and CDR2 ANQGSEA. The CDR3 extends over 12 amino acids. The CDR3 is CSVGVSAYEQYF.